Following are 24 T cell receptor beta chains from one sample sequenced in a study of blood T cell repertoires in COVID-19. The assay was immunoSEQ multiplex PCR, and TCRdb's table has in-frame clones only and misses some. The sample lists about 200,000 clones, almost 85% occurring once. Source material: PBMCs or T cells enriched from blood (not recorded which). The receptors originated from a man aged 35-49 years who had recovered from COVID-19.

This clone is a singleton in its sample. The chain's CDR3 is CASRMATGNGELFF. The CDR3 DNA follows: TGTGCCAGCAGGATGGCGACAGGGAACGGGGAGCTGTTTTTT. V is TRBV6-5 and J is TRBJ2-2; TRBD1 matches 7 bases. Trimming cost V 6 bases and J 7 bases; bases outside gene matches: 8. Per germline, CDR1 MNHEY and CDR2 SVGAGI. The CDR3 runs 14 residues.

The chain combines TRBV5-1 with TRBJ2-7, with no clear D. With 4 bases removed from V and 0 bases from J, the gap between germline ends came to 14 bases. The CDR3 has 15 residues. CDR1 SGHRS and CDR2 YFSETQ come from the germline V gene. The CDR3 sequence: CASSPEYTSSYEQYF. Here the CDR3 DNA reads TGCGCCAGCAGCCCCGAATACACAAGCTCCTACGAGCAGTACTTC.

V gene TRBV29-1 combines with J gene TRBJ2-7; weak D call: TRBD2 (6 bases). This CDR3 region has 13 residues. CDR1 and CDR2 from the germline V gene are SQVTM and ANQGSEA. Trimming cost V 0 bases and J 6 bases, with 12 bases left between them. The CDR3 is CSVEDGTGVEQYF. CDR3 DNA: TGCAGCGTTGAAGATGGCACGGGGGTCGAGCAGTACTTC.

This clone was recorded a few times. CDR3 sequence: CASSKEGSYNEQFF. CDR3 bases: TGTGCCAGCAGCAAAGAGGGGTCCTACAATGAGCAGTTCTTC. V usage is TRBV7-9 and J usage is TRBJ2-1; the D gene could be TRBD1 or TRBD2 (5 bases each). The germline V and J ends were trimmed by 5 bases and 1 base, with 9 bases remaining between them. The germline CDR1 and CDR2 sequences are SEHNR and FQNEAQ (reference sequence). This CDR3 comprises 14 residues.

This clone was counted once. The chain couples TRBV19 to TRBJ2-1; D is perhaps TRBD2 (6 bases). Trimming pared 5 bases from V and 1 base from J, leaving 15 bases between. There are 16 residues in the CDR3. Per the germline V gene, CDR1 is LNHDA and CDR2 is SQIVND (reference sequence). The CDR3 here is CASSLLGGRSYNEQFF. The CDR3 DNA follows: TGTGCCAGTAGTCTACTAGGAGGGAGATCCTACAATGAGCAGTTCTTC.

The rearrangement links TRBV7-3 to TRBJ1-1, with D perhaps TRBD1 (6 bases). This CDR3 is 14 amino acids long. Trimming took off 1 base at V and 1 base at J, with 7 bases between the two ends. The germline gives CDR1 SGHTA, CDR2 FQGTGA. The CDR3 DNA follows: TGTGCCAGCAGCTTAAACAGGGCGAACACTGAAGCTTTCTTT. Translated, it gives CASSLNRANTEAFF. Filled out from reference TRBV7-3 and TRBJ1-1, the complete variable domain reads GAGVSQTPSNKVTEKGKYVELRCDPISGHTALYWYRQSLGQGPEFLIYFQGTGAADDSGLPNDRFFAVRPEGSVSTLKIQRTERGDSAVYLCASSLNRANTEAFFGQGTRLTVV.

The chain uses TRBV5-4 and TRBJ2-5, with 8 bases fitting TRBD2. Germline V gene data show CDR1 as SGHNT and CDR2 as YYREEE (reference sequence). V gave up 1 base and J gave up 5 bases; unmatched junction bases: 4. The CDR3 is 14 residues long. DNA for the CDR3: TGTGCCAGCAGCTTGCGGGGGGGCACGGAGACCCAGTACTTC. This encodes CASSLRGGTETQYF.

This clone came up a few times. The rearrangement links TRBV7-3 to TRBJ1-1, with D unclear. Trimming cost V 3 bases and J 1 base, with 12 bases left between them. The CDR3 is 15 residues long. The germline gives CDR1 SGHTA, CDR2 FQGTGA. CDR3 residues: CASSFSTLPNTEAFF. The CDR3 bases are TGTGCCAGCAGCTTCTCTACTCTTCCGAACACTGAAGCTTTCTTT. Full variable domain (missing parts from reference TRBV7-3 and TRBJ1-1): GAGVSQTPSNKVTEKGKYVELRCDPISGHTALYWYRQSLGQGPEFLIYFQGTGAADDSGLPNDRFFAVRPEGSVSTLKIQRTERGDSAVYLCASSFSTLPNTEAFFGQGTRLTVV.

The J gene is TRBJ1-5, the V gene TRBV27, with a weak D call TRBD1 (5 bases). In germline, CDR1 is MNHEY, CDR2 SMNVEV (reference sequence). The length of the CDR3 is 15 residues. V shed 5 bases and J shed 9 bases, with 20 bases lying between them. The DNA for the CDR3 is TGTGCCAGCAGTGACTTCCAGGGTAGAAATTCGCCCCAGCATTTT. Translating it yields CASSDFQGRNSPQHF.

The chain links TRBV27 to TRBJ2-3, with TRBD1 identical over 9 bases. Trimming at V came to 3 bases and at J to 5 bases, leaving 3 bases not matched to a gene. The germline V gene encodes CDR1 MNHEY and CDR2 SMNVEV (reference sequence). The CDR3 runs to 14 residues. CDR3 sequence reads: CASSLDRGGDTQYF. The CDR3 DNA is TGTGCCAGCAGTTTGGACAGGGGAGGAGATACGCAGTATTTT.

The chain combines TRBV18 with TRBJ2-1, with unresolved D. Trimming removed 3 bases from V and 10 bases from J, with 7 bases in between. CDR1 and CDR2 (germline): KGHSH, LQKENI. The CDR3 is 11 residues long. In DNA form, the CDR3 reads TGTGCCAGCTCACCCTCGGAGGAGCAGTTCTTC. Its protein product is CASSPSEEQFF.

V and J are TRBV4-1 and TRBJ1-1; no firm D call. The CDR3 runs to 13 residues. Germline loops: CDR1 MGHRA, CDR2 YSYEKL. V was cut by 4 bases and J by 1 base, with 7 bases left in between. The CDR3 DNA reads TGCGCCAGCAGCCCCGGCGGGAACACTGAAGCTTTCTTT. Protein sequence: CASSPGGNTEAFF.

The chain carries TRBV28 and TRBJ1-1; no firm D call. Trimming left V 3 bases short and J 3 bases short, with 5 bases between. The CDR3 loop spans 12 amino acids. Germline V gene sequence: CDR1 MDHEN, CDR2 SYDVKM. CDR3 sequence reads: CASSFGDTEAFF. The DNA of the CDR3 is TGTGCCAGCAGTTTCGGGGACACTGAAGCTTTCTTT.

The chain has TRBV7-2 and TRBJ2-5, with D possibly being TRBD1 (5 bases). Per the germline V gene, CDR1 is SGHTA and CDR2 is FQGNSA. Between the trimmed V and J ends, which lost 2 bases and 1 base, there was a span of 8 bases. The CDR3 consists of 14 residues. The CDR3 protein is CASSLSRAQETQYF. The DNA of the CDR3 is TGTGCCAGCAGCTTAAGCAGGGCCCAAGAGACCCAGTACTTC.

The CDR3 region is CASSGTAGTSRYEQYF. In nucleotides, the CDR3 is TGTGCCAGCAGCGGAACCGCCGGGACTAGTAGGTACGAGCAGTACTTC. The rearrangement links TRBV9 to TRBJ2-7; the match to TRBD2 covers 8 bases. The V segment lost 3 bases and the J segment 4 bases; nucleotides outside the gene matches: 12. The germline gives CDR1 SGDLS, CDR2 YYNGEE. This CDR3 comprises 16 residues.

The J gene is TRBJ2-7, the V gene TRBV27; 15 bases line up with TRBD2. The V gene's germline CDR1 is MNHEY and CDR2 SMNVEV (reference sequence). Unmatched junction bases numbered 7, after V lost 5 bases and J lost 2 bases. This CDR3 has 17 residues. The CDR3 sequence is CASSLKGLAGGTYEQYF. The CDR3 bases are TGTGCCAGCAGTCTCAAGGGACTAGCGGGGGGAACCTACGAGCAGTACTTC.

This chain joins TRBV5-4 and TRBJ2-7; TRBD1 matches at 7 bases. Germline V lookup: CDR1 SGHNT, CDR2 YYREEE (reference sequence). The CDR3 length is 14 residues. The V segment lost 6 bases and the J segment 6 bases; nucleotides outside the gene matches: 12. This CDR3 is CASKYVTGSIEQYF. In DNA, the CDR3 is TGTGCCAGCAAATATGTGACAGGGAGTATCGAGCAGTACTTC. Filled out from reference TRBV5-4 and TRBJ2-7, the complete variable domain reads ETGVTQSPTHLIKTRGQQVTLRCSSQSGHNTVSWYQQALGQGPQFIFQYYREEENGRGNFPPRFSGLQFPNYSSELNVNALELDDSALYLCASKYVTGSIEQYFGPGTRLTVT.

This sequence joins TRBV10-3 and TRBJ2-2, with 11 bases fitting TRBD2. There are 17 residues in the CDR3. Germline V CDR1 and CDR2: ENHRY, SYGVKD. Germline trimming cut 6 bases from V and 0 bases from J; bases unmatched to any gene: 6. The CDR3 sequence is CAISVGLAAANTGELFF. The CDR3 nucleotides are TGTGCCATCAGCGTGGGACTAGCGGCCGCGAACACCGGGGAGCTGTTTTTT.

This clone was seen a single time. This CDR3 is CASSPQGQPNQPQHF. In DNA, the CDR3 is TGTGCCAGCAGTCCCCAGGGACAGCCCAATCAGCCCCAGCATTTT. The chain couples TRBV2 to TRBJ1-5, with 7 bases identical to TRBD1. The CDR3 consists of 15 residues. Trimming removed 5 bases from V and 3 bases from J; junction bases left unmatched: 7. The germline gives CDR1 SNHLY, CDR2 FYNNEI.

As DNA, the CDR3 is TGTGCCAGCTCACCACAGATCGAAGCGGGAGGGGTCAACGAGCAGTACTTC. Amino acids: CASSPQIEAGGVNEQYF. V is TRBV18 and J is TRBJ2-7; 10 nucleotides match TRBD2. The CDR3 sequence is 17 residues long. In germline, CDR1 is KGHSH, CDR2 LQKENI. After removal of 1 base from V and 5 bases from J, the junction contained 11 bases not matched to a gene.

This chain uses TRBV27 with TRBJ2-1; a possible D gene is TRBD1 (7 bases). The germline V and J ends were trimmed by 4 bases and 5 bases, with 15 bases remaining between them. Germline V gene lookup returns CDR1 MNHEY and CDR2 SMNVEV (reference sequence). This CDR3 spans 15 amino acids. CDR3 sequence reads: CASSWGQGGHNEQFF. CDR3 in DNA: TGTGCCAGCAGTTGGGGGCAGGGGGGACACAATGAGCAGTTCTTC.

V usage is TRBV7-8 and J usage is TRBJ2-2; tentatively, D is TRBD2 (6 bases). Germline CDR1 and CDR2: SGHVS and FQNEAQ. This CDR3 is 15 amino acids long. Trimming took 4 bases from V and 7 from J, leaving 16 bases between them. The CDR3 sequence: CASSYIGGANGELFF. The CDR3 nucleotides read TGTGCCAGCAGCTATATAGGAGGGGCCAACGGGGAGCTGTTTTTT.

V and J are TRBV5-6 and TRBJ2-2, with D tentatively TRBD2 (6 bases). This CDR3 comprises 15 residues. V lost 2 bases and J 1 base, leaving 9 bases between the germline ends. Germline CDR1 reads SGHDT; CDR2 reads YYEEEE. This CDR3 is CASSFGLKNTGELFF. In nucleotides, the CDR3 is TGTGCCAGCAGCTTTGGACTAAAGAACACCGGGGAGCTGTTTTTT. The variable domain in full, completed from reference TRBV5-6 and TRBJ2-2, reads DAGVTQSPTHLIKTRGQQVTLRCSPKSGHDTVSWYQQALGQGPQFIFQYYEEEERQRGNFPDRFSGHQFPNYSSELNVNALLLGDSALYLCASSFGLKNTGELFFGEGSRLTVL.

This clone appeared a few times. CDR3 nucleotide sequence: TGTGCCAGCAGCTTGCGGTATCCAGGGGGCAATCAGCCCCAGCATTTT. Its translation: CASSLRYPGGNQPQHF. V and J are TRBV7-2 and TRBJ1-5; D perhaps matches TRBD1 (6 bases). Deletions cut 3 bases from V and 2 bases from J, with 14 bases between. This CDR3 is built from 16 residues. Germline values: CDR1 SGHTA, CDR2 FQGNSA. Together with reference TRBV7-2 and TRBJ1-5, the CDR3 gives the full variable domain: GAGVSQSPSNKVTEKGKDVELRCDPISGHTALYWYRQSLGQGLEFLIYFQGNSAPDKSGLPSDRFSAERTGGSVSTLTIQRTQQEDSAVYLCASSLRYPGGNQPQHFGDGTRLSIL.